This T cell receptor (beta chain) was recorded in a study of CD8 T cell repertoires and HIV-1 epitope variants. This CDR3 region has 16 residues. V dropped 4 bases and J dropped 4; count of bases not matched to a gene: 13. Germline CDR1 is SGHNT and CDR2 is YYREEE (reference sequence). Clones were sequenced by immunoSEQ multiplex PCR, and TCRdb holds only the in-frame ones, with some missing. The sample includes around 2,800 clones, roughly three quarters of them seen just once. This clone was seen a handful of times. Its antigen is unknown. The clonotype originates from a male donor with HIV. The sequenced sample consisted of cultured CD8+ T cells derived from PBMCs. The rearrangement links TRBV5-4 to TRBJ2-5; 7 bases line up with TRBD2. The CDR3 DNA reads TGTGCCAGCAGCCAGCCCGGGACTACCAATGGAGAGACCCAGTACTTC. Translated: CASSQPGTTNGETQYF.